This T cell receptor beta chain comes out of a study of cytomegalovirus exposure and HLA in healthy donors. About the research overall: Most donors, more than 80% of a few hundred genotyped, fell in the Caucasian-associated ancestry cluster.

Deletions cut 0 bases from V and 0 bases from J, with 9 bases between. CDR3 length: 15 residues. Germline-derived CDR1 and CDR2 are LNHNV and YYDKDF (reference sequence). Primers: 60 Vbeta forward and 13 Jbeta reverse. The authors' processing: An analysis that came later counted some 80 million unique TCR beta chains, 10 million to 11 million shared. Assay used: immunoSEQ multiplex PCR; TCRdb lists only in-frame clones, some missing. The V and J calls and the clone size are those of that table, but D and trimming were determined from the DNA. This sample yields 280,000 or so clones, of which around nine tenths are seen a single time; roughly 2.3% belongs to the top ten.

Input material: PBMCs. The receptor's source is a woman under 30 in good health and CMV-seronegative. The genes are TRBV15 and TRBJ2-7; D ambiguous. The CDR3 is CATSREVGFSYEQYF. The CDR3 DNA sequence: TGTGCCACCAGCAGAGAAGTCGGGTTCTCCTACGAGCAGTACTTC.